These 23 T cell receptor beta chains originate from one sample sequenced in a study of cytomegalovirus exposure and HLA in healthy donors. PCR amplification relied on 60 Vbeta primers (plus 13 Jbeta primers). Method: immunoSEQ multiplex PCR; TCRdb's copy keeps in-frame clones and lacks some. The sample carries about 150,000 clones, 60% to 70% recorded once. Sequencing was carried out using PBMCs. Every receptor here comes from a woman aged 60-70 years in good health and CMV-seropositive.

This clone appeared a few times. One junction end does not reproduce the germline sequence, and a read error may be involved. The CDR3 loop reads CSSSSSHDEQYF. The CDR3 nucleotides read TGTTCCAGCAGCTCCAGTCACGACGAGCAGTACTTC. The gene calls are TRBV7-9 and TRBJ2-7; no clear D gene. The CDR3 sequence is 12 residues long. Germline CDR1 and CDR2: SEHNR and FQNEAQ (reference sequence).

This chain links TRBV2 with TRBJ2-3, with 8 bases matching TRBD2. The CDR3 is made up of 15 amino acids. Germline values: CDR1 SNHLY, CDR2 FYNNEI. V shed 3 bases and J 5 bases; nucleotides not matched to a gene: 7. CDR3 region: CASSDRAGAIDTQYF. The CDR3 bases are TGTGCCAGCAGTGATAGAGCGGGAGCAATAGATACGCAGTATTTT.

The chain links TRBV9 to TRBJ2-3; TRBD1 matches at 7 bases. The V and J ends lost 5 bases and 2 bases, in that order; junction bases with no gene match: 8. The V gene's germline CDR1 is SGDLS and CDR2 YYNGEE. The CDR3 runs 15 residues. CDR3 nucleotide sequence: TGTGCCAGCAGTTCCCGGGACAGAACCACAGATACGCAGTATTTT. Translated, it gives CASSSRDRTTDTQYF.

Details on this clone: The sample holds other DNA sequences that translate to the same CDR3. The chain employs TRBV28 and TRBJ2-1; D uncertain. The CDR3 sequence is 13 residues long. The ends were cut back, 5 bases at V and 0 bases at J, with 5 bases in the middle. Per the germline V gene, CDR1 is MDHEN and CDR2 is SYDVKM. CDR3 nucleotide sequence: TGTGCCAGCAGTCTTAGCTCCTACAATGAGCAGTTCTTC. Translated, it gives CASSLSSYNEQFF.

The chain employs TRBV6-5 and TRBJ2-7; 7 nucleotides line up with TRBD2. The junction had 7 bases not matched to a gene; V was cut back by 2 bases and J by 0 bases. This CDR3 is 16 amino acids long. The germline V gene has CDR1 MNHEY and CDR2 SVGAGI. The CDR3 DNA reads as TGTGCCAGCAGTTACGGAGGACTAGTTTCCTCCTACGAGCAGTACTTC. Translation gives CASSYGGLVSSYEQYF.

This clone was counted a few times. This chain uses TRBV5-1 with TRBJ2-1; 11 bases align to TRBD2. The trim removed 0 bases at V and 7 bases at J, leaving 6 bases unmatched. The germline CDR1 and CDR2 sequences are SGHRS and YFSETQ. This CDR3 is 16 amino acids long. CDR3 loop: CASSLAGTSGYNEQFF. The CDR3 nucleotides are TGCGCCAGCAGCTTGGCCGGGACTAGCGGTTATAATGAGCAGTTCTTC. The full variable domain, rest sourced from reference TRBV5-1 and TRBJ2-1, is KAGVTQTPRYLIKTRGQQVTLSCSPISGHRSVSWYQQTPGQGLQFLFEYFSETQRNKGNFPGRFSGRQFSNSRSEMNVSTLELGDSALYLCASSLAGTSGYNEQFFGPGTRLTVL.

The rearrangement uses TRBV11-2 and TRBJ1-3, with D perhaps matching TRBD1 (5 bases). V was clipped by 0 bases and J by 4 bases, with 10 bases between them. The germline CDR1 and CDR2 sequences are SGHAT and FQNNGV. This CDR3 has 15 amino acids. The CDR3 DNA is TGTGCCAGCAGCTTAGATTTCGGACAAGGAAACACCATATATTTT. Protein sequence: CASSLDFGQGNTIYF.

This chain uses TRBV25-1 with TRBJ1-4, with 7 bases fitting TRBD1. Trimming at V came to 4 bases and at J to 7 bases, leaving 0 bases not matched to a gene. This CDR3 spans 12 amino acids. Germline CDR1 MGHDK, CDR2 SYGVNS. The CDR3 sequence: CASSGDSEKLFF. DNA of the CDR3: TGTGCCAGCAGTGGGGACAGTGAAAAACTGTTTTTT.

V and J are TRBV28 and TRBJ2-5; TRBD2 matches at 7 bases. The length of the CDR3 is 15 residues. CDR1 MDHEN and CDR2 SYDVKM come from the germline V gene. J was trimmed by 3 bases and V by 4 bases; bases with no gene match: 8. This CDR3 reads CASSSLGGVEETQYF. The CDR3 DNA follows: TGTGCCAGCAGTTCACTTGGGGGGGTGGAAGAGACCCAGTACTTC.

The V gene is TRBV28, the J gene TRBJ2-3; TRBD2 matches at 10 bases. The V gene's germline CDR1 is MDHEN and CDR2 SYDVKM. V dropped 6 bases and J dropped 4; count of bases not matched to a gene: 1. This CDR3 comprises 13 residues. In DNA form, the CDR3 reads TGTGCCAGCAGCCTAGCGGGAGCAGATACGCAGTATTTT. Protein product: CASSLAGADTQYF.

This chain links TRBV18 with TRBJ2-2; tentative D call: TRBD1 (5 bases). CDR1 is KGHSH and CDR2 is LQKENI in the germline V gene. Between the trimmed V and J ends, which lost 3 bases and 2 bases, there was a span of 10 bases. This CDR3 comprises 15 residues. The CDR3 DNA reads TGTGCCAGCTCACCTAAAGGGGATAACACCGGGGAGCTGTTTTTT. Its protein is CASSPKGDNTGELFF.

This clone was seen only a few times. The chain recombines TRBV9 with TRBJ2-3, with a possible D match to TRBD1 (5 bases). CDR3 length: 15 amino acids. V dropped 4 bases and J dropped 0 bases, with 12 bases sitting between them. The germline V gene has CDR1 SGDLS and CDR2 YYNGEE. The CDR3 region is CASSQTDFSTDTQYF. The CDR3 nucleotides are TGTGCCAGCAGCCAGACAGATTTTAGCACAGATACGCAGTATTTT.

With regard to this clone: The final CDR3 position lacks the conserved phenylalanine or tryptophan, pointing to a likely read error. Because the CDR3's place on the DNA is in doubt, the DNA is left out and the CDR3 is given as listed by TCRdb. The rearrangement uses TRBV2 and TRBJ1-1; TRBD1, the table's D call, was not compared with the DNA. The CDR3 is made up of 14 amino acids, end residues included. Germline V lookup: CDR1 SNHLY, CDR2 FYNNEI. The CDR3 is CASSQNRDRVWDNI.

This sequence joins TRBV4-1 and TRBJ1-4; TRBD1 agrees at 7 bases. The CDR3 loop spans 15 amino acids. Germline V gives CDR1 MGHRA, CDR2 YSYEKL. Trimming took 3 bases from V and 7 from J; bases not matched to a gene: 8. DNA of the CDR3: TGCGCCAGCAGCCACGCCCTAGGGACAGTTGAAAAACTGTTTTTT. Translation gives CASSHALGTVEKLFF.

This chain joins TRBV28 and TRBJ1-1, with 7 bases identical to TRBD1. The germline gives CDR1 MDHEN, CDR2 SYDVKM. Trimming cost V 4 bases and J 3 bases; bases outside gene matches: 5. The CDR3 is 14 residues long. The CDR3 nucleotides read TGTGCCAGCAGTTCCCGGGACAGCCACACTGAAGCTTTCTTT. As protein: CASSSRDSHTEAFF.

The rearrangement links TRBV7-3 to TRBJ2-1; D might be TRBD1 (5 bases). This CDR3 is 15 amino acids long. Germline CDR1 reads SGHTA; CDR2 reads FQGTGA. Trimming cost V 2 bases and J 5 bases, with 13 bases left between them. The CDR3 DNA reads as TGTGCCAGCAGCTTAGAGGACAACTACAACAATGAGCAGTTCTTC. This codes for CASSLEDNYNNEQFF.

This clone showed up just a few times. CDR3 region: CASSWGTGTYEQYF. CDR3 nucleotides: TGTGCCAGCAGCTGGGGGACAGGGACCTACGAGCAGTACTTC. The rearrangement uses TRBV5-4 and TRBJ2-7; 9 bases are shared with TRBD1. The junction had 3 bases not matched to a gene; V was cut back by 3 bases and J by 2 bases. Germline values: CDR1 SGHNT, CDR2 YYREEE (reference sequence). CDR3 length: 14 amino acids.

The rearrangement uses TRBV7-3 and TRBJ2-2; 10 bases align to TRBD1. Trimming took 3 bases from V and 4 from J; bases not matched to a gene: 5. The CDR3 has 16 amino acids. Germline values: CDR1 SGHTA, CDR2 FQGTGA. CDR3 DNA sequence: TGTGCCAGCAGCTTCGACGGGGACAGGGGCACCGGGGAGCTGTTTTTT. Translation: CASSFDGDRGTGELFF.

V is TRBV4-2 and J is TRBJ1-2; tentatively, D is TRBD1 (6 bases). Germline CDR1 is LGHNA and CDR2 is YNFKEQ. Between the trimmed V and J ends, which lost 0 bases and 6 bases, there was a span of 8 bases. The CDR3 is 13 residues long. The CDR3 spells CASSQDSGDGYTF. The CDR3 nucleotides read TGTGCCAGCAGCCAAGATTCAGGGGATGGCTACACCTTC.

The chain recombines TRBV7-3 with TRBJ1-3; a weak D match, TRBD1 (5 bases). Germline V gives CDR1 SGHTA, CDR2 FQGTGA. The CDR3 covers 17 residues. V dropped 1 base and J dropped 0 bases, with 13 bases sitting between them. The CDR3 coding sequence is TGTGCCAGCAGCTTAAGGGGGGACCGGAGCTCTGGAAACACCATATATTTT. Protein product: CASSLRGDRSSGNTIYF.

V is TRBV6-6 and J is TRBJ2-5; D uncertain. V lost 2 bases and J 1 base, leaving 8 bases between the germline ends. This CDR3 has 14 residues. Germline V gene lookup returns CDR1 MNHNY and CDR2 SVGAGI (reference sequence). The CDR3 sequence: CASSYGGVQETQYF. The CDR3 DNA follows: TGTGCCAGCAGTTACGGTGGAGTCCAAGAGACCCAGTACTTC.

This clone was observed a few times. This sequence joins TRBV5-6 and TRBJ1-5; D not resolved. Trimming left V 0 bases short and J 2 bases short, with 6 bases between. Germline CDR1 is SGHDT and CDR2 is YYEEEE. The CDR3 is 14 amino acids. CDR3 residues: CASSLAVGNQPQHF. DNA of the CDR3: TGTGCCAGCAGCTTGGCCGTCGGCAATCAGCCCCAGCATTTT.

The chain recombines TRBV5-1 with TRBJ2-3, with 9 bases lining up with TRBD2. The ends lost 4 bases at V and 3 bases at J; junction bases unmatched: 6. CDR3 size: 15 residues. Germline V gene sequence: CDR1 SGHRS, CDR2 YFSETQ. The chain's CDR3 is CASSHGGRATDTQYF. The CDR3 DNA follows: TGCGCCAGCAGCCATGGCGGGAGGGCTACAGATACGCAGTATTTT.